This T cell receptor beta chain is from a study of monozygotic twins with inflammatory bowel disease. Study-level findings and limits: Versus healthy twins, IBD patients showed fewer clonotypes shared with others, especially with disease activity.

Addition of UMIs with a 6-nucleotide sample barcode was achieved by template switching. TCRdb re-called the 5' RACE reads and gives one entry per CDR3 protein, without DNA. The sample holds 300,000 to 400,000 distinct CDR3 sequences. With no T cell sorting beforehand, total RNA was isolated from whole blood. Turning to this clonotype: Its antigen remains unidentified.

The CDR3 spans 17 residues. Germline CDR1 is KGHSH and CDR2 is LQKENI. The chain is built from TRBV18 and TRBJ1-5; the D gene TCRdb calls, TRBD1, cannot be checked with no DNA. Sequencing was performed on blood. This clonotype was obtained from a human donor with ulcerative colitis or Crohn's disease, or a healthy co-twin of an affected twin (not recorded which). The CDR3 spells CASSPLGPGQANQPQHF.